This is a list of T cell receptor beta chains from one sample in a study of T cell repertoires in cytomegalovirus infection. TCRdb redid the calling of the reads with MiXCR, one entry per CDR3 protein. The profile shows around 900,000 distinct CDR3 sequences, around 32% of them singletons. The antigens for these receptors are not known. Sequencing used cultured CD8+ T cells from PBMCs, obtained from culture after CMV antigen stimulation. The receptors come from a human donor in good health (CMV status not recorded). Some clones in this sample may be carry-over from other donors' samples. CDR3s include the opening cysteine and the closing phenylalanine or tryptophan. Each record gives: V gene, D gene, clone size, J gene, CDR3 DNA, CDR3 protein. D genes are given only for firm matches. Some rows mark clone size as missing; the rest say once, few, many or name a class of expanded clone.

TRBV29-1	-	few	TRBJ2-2	TGCAGCGTGGGTAGCGGGAACACCGGGGAGCTGTTTTTT	CSVGSGNTGELFF
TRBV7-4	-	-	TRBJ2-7	TGTGCCAGCAGCTTCGCAGGGACCTCCAACGAGCAGTACTTC	CASSFAGTSNEQYF
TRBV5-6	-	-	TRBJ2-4	TGTGCCAGCAGCTCGGGAGTCTTTACACGCAAAAACATTCAGTACTTC	CASSSGVFTRKNIQYF
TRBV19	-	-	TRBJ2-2	TGTGCCAGTAGTATCTTCCAGGGATTAGCCGGGGAGCTGTTTTTT	CASSIFQGLAGELFF
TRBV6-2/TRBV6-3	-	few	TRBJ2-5	TGTGCCAGCACGGACATCCTAGAGACCCAGTACTTC	CASTDILETQYF
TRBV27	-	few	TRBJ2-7	TGTGCCAGCAGTTTATCTCAGGAGTACGAGCAGTACTTC	CASSLSQEYEQYF
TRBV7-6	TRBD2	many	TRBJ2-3	TGTGCCAGCAGCCCAAACGGACTAGCGGGGGGTTCGGATACGCAGTATTTT	CASSPNGLAGGSDTQYF
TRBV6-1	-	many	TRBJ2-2	TGTGCCAGCAGTGAAAACACCGGGGAGCTGTTTTTT	CASSENTGELFF
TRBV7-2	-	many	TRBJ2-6	TGTGCCAGCATCCCGGGGATAACCAGCTCTGGGGCCAACGTCCTGACTTTC	CASIPGITSSGANVLTF
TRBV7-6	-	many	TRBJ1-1	TGTGCCAGCACCGAGGCCCTATTGAACACTGAAGCTTTCTTT	CASTEALLNTEAFF
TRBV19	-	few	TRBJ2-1	TGTGCCAGTAGTACAGAGATGGGTCAGGACAGAGACAATGAGCAGTTCTTC	CASSTEMGQDRDNEQFF
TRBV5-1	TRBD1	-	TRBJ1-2	TGCGCCAGCAGCGTGGGACAGGGAGCGGATGGCTACACCTTC	CASSVGQGADGYTF
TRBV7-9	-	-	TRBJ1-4	TGTGCCAGCAGCTTCAGACGGTCTAATGAAAAACTGTTTTTT	CASSFRRSNEKLFF
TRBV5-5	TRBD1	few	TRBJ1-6	TGTGCCAGCAGCTTGGTACAGGGGCCCGCCTATAATTCACCCCTCCACTTT	CASSLVQGPAYNSPLHF
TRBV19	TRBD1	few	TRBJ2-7	TGTGCCAGTTCCAAAGTCCGGGACAGCCTTCAGGAGCAGTACTTC	CASSKVRDSLQEQYF
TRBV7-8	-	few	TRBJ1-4	TGTGCCAGCAGCCCAGGGAAGGGAGCTAATGAAAAACTGTTTTTT	CASSPGKGANEKLFF
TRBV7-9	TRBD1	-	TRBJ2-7	TGTGCCAGCAGCTTTGAGACAGGGGTAGGAGAGCAGTACTTC	CASSFETGVGEQYF
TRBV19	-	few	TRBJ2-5	TGTGCCAGTAGTGGGGTGGGGGCCGTAGAGACCCAGTACTTC	CASSGVGAVETQYF
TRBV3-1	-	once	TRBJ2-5	TGTGCCAGCAGCCAAGATGATTCCGGCCAAGAGACCCAGTACTTC	CASSQDDSGQETQYF
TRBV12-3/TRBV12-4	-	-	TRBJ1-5	TGTGCCAGCATGACGCGGGGAGGTGAGAGCAATCAGCCCCAGCATTTT	CASMTRGGESNQPQHF
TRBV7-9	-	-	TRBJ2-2	TGTGCCAGCAGCATACAGCCTGGGCACACCGGGGAGCTGTTTTTT	CASSIQPGHTGELFF
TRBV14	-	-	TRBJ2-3	TGTGCCAGCAGCGAGACTAACAGCTACGAGAGGCAGTATTTT	CASSETNSYERQYF
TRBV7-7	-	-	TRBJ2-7	TGTGCTAGCAGCTTAGGACCCGGTGAAACCTACGAGCAGTACTTC	CASSLGPGETYEQYF